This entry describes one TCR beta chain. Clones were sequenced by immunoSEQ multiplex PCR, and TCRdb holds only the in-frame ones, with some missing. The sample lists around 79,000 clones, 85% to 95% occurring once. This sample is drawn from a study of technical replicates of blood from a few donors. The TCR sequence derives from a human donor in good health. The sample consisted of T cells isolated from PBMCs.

CDR3: CAWSVQGNTEAFF. The CDR3 region has the DNA TGTGCCTGGAGTGTCCAGGGGAACACTGAAGCTTTCTTT. This chain joins TRBV30 and TRBJ1-1, with D possibly TRBD1 on 5 matching bases. The CDR3 loop spans 13 amino acids. Germline CDR1 GTSNPN, CDR2 SVGIG (reference sequence). Deletions cut 0 bases from V and 1 base from J, with 6 bases between. Looking up the rest from reference TRBV30 and TRBJ1-1 gives the full variable domain: SQTIHQWPATLVQPVGSPLSLECTVEGTSNPNLYWYRQAAGRGLQLLFYSVGIGQISSEVPQNLSASRPQDRQFILSSKKLLLSDSGFYLCAWSVQGNTEAFFGQGTRLTVV.